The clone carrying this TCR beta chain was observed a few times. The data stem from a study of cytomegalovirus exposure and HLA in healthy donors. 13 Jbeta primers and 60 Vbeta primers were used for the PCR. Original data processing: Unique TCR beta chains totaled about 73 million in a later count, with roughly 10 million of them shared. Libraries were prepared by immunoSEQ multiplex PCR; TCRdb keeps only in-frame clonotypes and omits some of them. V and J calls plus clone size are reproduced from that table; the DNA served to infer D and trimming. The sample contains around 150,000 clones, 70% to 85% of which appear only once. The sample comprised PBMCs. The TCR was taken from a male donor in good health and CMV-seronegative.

As DNA, the CDR3 is TGTGCCAGCAGCTCTCCGGGACAGGGCACCGGGGAGCTGTTTTTT. This translates into CASSSPGQGTGELFF. The chain combines TRBV5-4 with TRBJ2-2; 9 bases line up with TRBD1. CDR1 is SGHNT and CDR2 is YYREEE in the germline V gene (reference sequence). This CDR3 region has 15 residues. V shed 3 bases, J shed 4 bases, and the junction held 4 bases outside the gene matches.